The 11 T cell receptor beta chains listed next were all sequenced from one sample in a study of molecular identifiers for immune sequencing clone quantification. TCRdb itself ran the PCR reads through MiXCR, one entry per CDR3 protein. The repertoire holds about 36,000 distinct CDR3 sequences, with under 20% as singletons. The sample comprised naive CD8+ T cells from blood, with Jurkat cell RNA spiked in. Subset meaning: FACS-sorted CD8+CD4-CCR7+CD45RA+ naive T cells. The source of these receptors is a human donor in good health. Some libraries in this study had Jurkat cell RNA spiked in.

Concerning this clonotype: A much larger clone lies one base from this, so it may be a read error. Here the CDR3 DNA reads TGTGCCAGCAGCGTCGGGACTAGCCCGGTCGAGCAGTACTTC. Amino acids: CASSVGTSPVEQYF. The chain couples TRBV7-2 to TRBJ2-7; 9 positions match TRBD2. The CDR3 has 14 amino acids. Per germline, CDR1 SGHTA and CDR2 FQGNSA. Trimming cost V 5 bases and J 6 bases; bases outside gene matches: 8. The variable domain in full, completed from reference TRBV7-2 and TRBJ2-7, reads GAGVSQSPSNKVTEKGKDVELRCDPISGHTALYWYRQSLGQGLEFLIYFQGNSAPDKSGLPSDRFSAERTGGSVSTLTIQRTQQEDSAVYLCASSVGTSPVEQYFGPGTRLTVT.

This clonotype turned up a few times. CDR3 sequence (DNA): TGTGCCAGCAGTGAAGGGCAGGGGGAAGCATACGAGCAGTACTTC. Protein sequence: CASSEGQGEAYEQYF. V is TRBV6-1 and J is TRBJ2-7, with TRBD1 matching over 7 bases. The CDR3 has 15 amino acids. Germline assignment: CDR1 MNHNS and CDR2 SASEGT. With 1 base clipped from V and 4 bases from J, the junction kept 7 bases outside the gene matches.

This clonotype has a count of ten or more. This chain connects TRBV27 to TRBJ2-7; 7 bases align to TRBD2. CDR1 and CDR2 from the germline V gene are MNHEY and SMNVEV (reference sequence). This CDR3 has 15 residues. J gave up 7 bases and V 4 bases, and 13 bases lay outside the gene matches. The CDR3 here is CASSSPEGGPGEQYF. CDR3 sequence (DNA): TGTGCCAGCAGTTCGCCGGAGGGAGGGCCGGGGGAGCAGTACTTC.

The chain carries TRBV9 and TRBJ2-6; D gene uncertain. CDR3 length equals 15 residues. V was pared by 0 bases and J by 0 bases, with 4 bases between. Germline assignment: CDR1 SGDLS and CDR2 YYNGEE. CDR3 residues: CASSVDTSGANVLTF. In nucleotides, the CDR3 is TGTGCCAGCAGCGTAGATACCTCTGGGGCCAACGTCCTGACTTTC. Together with reference TRBV9 and TRBJ2-6, the CDR3 gives the full variable domain: DSGVTQTPKHLITATGQRVTLRCSPRSGDLSVYWYQQSLDQGLQFLIQYYNGEERAKGNILERFSAQQFPDLHSELNLSSLELGDSALYFCASSVDTSGANVLTFGAGSRLTVL.

This clonotype showed up many times. The chain joins TRBV29-1 to TRBJ2-1, with a weak D call TRBD1 (8 bases). Trimming stripped 4 bases from V and 3 bases from J, with 19 bases between. This CDR3 has 16 residues. Germline CDR1 reads SQVTM; CDR2 reads ANQGSEA. CDR3 amino acids: CSVVGQGGKVYNEQFF. DNA for the CDR3: TGCAGCGTTGTTGGACAGGGAGGGAAGGTCTACAATGAGCAGTTCTTC.

This clonotype has a handful of counts. The chain is built from TRBV6-2 or TRBV6-3 and TRBJ2-7; 8 bases map to TRBD1. The CDR3 spans 13 residues. Germline values: CDR1 MNHEY, CDR2 SVGEGT. Trimming took 7 bases from V and 5 from J; bases not matched to a gene: 7. CDR3 nucleotides: TGTGCCAGCACCAAAGACAGGGGTCACGAGCAGTACTTC. Amino acid sequence: CASTKDRGHEQYF.

This clonotype has a count of ten or more. J is TRBJ2-2 and V is TRBV20-1; 8 nucleotides agree with TRBD2. The ends lost 6 bases at V and 7 bases at J; junction bases unmatched: 10. Germline values: CDR1 DFQATT, CDR2 SNEGSKA (reference sequence). The CDR3 sequence is 14 residues long. In DNA, the CDR3 is TGCAGTGCCCCGGCGGTAGCGGGATTCGGGGAGCTGTTTTTT. Translating it yields CSAPAVAGFGELFF.

This clonotype occurred many times. This chain joins TRBV29-1 and TRBJ1-3; D is uncertain. The V end was cut by 6 bases, the J end by 4 bases, with 10 bases between. Germline V gene sequence: CDR1 SQVTM, CDR2 ANQGSEA. The CDR3 contains 12 residues. The CDR3 nucleotides read TGCAGCGTCCTGGGTCTAGGAAACACCATATATTTT. Protein: CSVLGLGNTIYF. Filled out from reference TRBV29-1 and TRBJ1-3, the complete variable domain reads SAVISQKPSRDICQRGTSLTIQCQVDSQVTMMFWYRQQPGQSLTLIATANQGSEATYESGFVIDKFPISRPNLTFSTLTVSNMSPEDSSIYLCSVLGLGNTIYFGEGSWLTVV.

Many counts were recorded for this clonotype. DNA of the CDR3: TGTGCCAGCAGCCCAGGTTTAGTCGGCATTTACGAGCAGTACTTC. It translates to CASSPGLVGIYEQYF. The rearrangement joins TRBV9 to TRBJ2-7; D is undetermined. Trimming shortened V by 4 bases and J by 4 bases, and 18 bases separated the two germline ends. Germline-derived CDR1 and CDR2 are SGDLS and YYNGEE. The CDR3 spans 15 residues.

A word on this clonotype: Just one base apart from a much larger clone, this may be a read error. The chain combines TRBV12-3 or TRBV12-4 with TRBJ2-1; TRBD2 aligns across 9 bases. The CDR3 runs to 15 residues. V lost 5 bases, J lost 10 bases, and 12 bases stayed unmatched. DNA for the CDR3: TGTGCCAGCAGTGGGACTAGCAGGAGGGCCGGGGAGCAGTTCTTC. Its translation: CASSGTSRRAGEQFF.

This clonotype appeared many times. V usage is TRBV2 and J usage is TRBJ2-7, with 7 bases aligning to TRBD2. CDR1 is SNHLY, CDR2 FYNNEI, per germline. The CDR3 totals 14 residues. The V segment lost 6 bases and the J segment 5 bases; nucleotides outside the gene matches: 10. CDR3 amino acids: CASRGGGAAHEQYF. DNA for the CDR3: TGTGCCAGCAGGGGGGGGGGAGCTGCTCACGAGCAGTACTTC. The whole variable domain, remainder taken from reference TRBV2 and TRBJ2-7, is EPEVTQTPSHQVTQMGQEVILRCVPISNHLYFYWYRQILGQKVEFLVSFYNNEISEKSEIFDDQFSVERPDGSNFTLKIRSTKLEDSAMYFCASRGGGAAHEQYFGPGTRLTVT.